This T cell receptor (beta chain) was identified in a study of cytomegalovirus exposure and HLA in healthy donors. Germline loops: CDR1 SGHRS, CDR2 YFSETQ. The CDR3 is 14 residues long. Deletions cut 0 bases from V and 3 bases from J, with 9 bases between. PCR amplification relied on 60 Vbeta primers (plus 13 Jbeta primers). Clones were sequenced by immunoSEQ multiplex PCR, and TCRdb holds only the in-frame ones, with some missing. The sample includes roughly 240,000 clones, 70% to 90% seen only once; the top ten take 0.2% to 0.25%. V is TRBV5-1 and J is TRBJ1-2, with a weak D call TRBD1 (5 bases). This TCR came from a girl aged 2-15 years in good health and CMV-seronegative. The sample was PBMCs. The CDR3 region is CASSLARGDYGYTF. For the CDR3, the DNA is TGCGCCAGCAGCTTGGCCCGGGGGGACTATGGCTACACCTTC.